This entry lists 14 T cell receptor beta chains sequenced from one sample in a study of T cells in Graves' hyperthyroidism and ophthalmopathy. Amplified regions were TCR beta CDR3 sequences from RNA transcripts. A first-round RT-PCR of the TCR CDR3 used the HTBI primer set. TCRdb reprocessed the multiplex PCR reads with MiXCR, giving one entry per CDR3 protein. This sample has a few hundred thousand distinct CDR3 sequences, with more than 15% found just once. Sequencing was performed on blood. The receptors come from a woman in her twenties or thirties with Graves' hyperthyroidism.

Worth noting for this clonotype: With a much larger clone just one base away, this may be a read error. The chain carries TRBV29-1 and TRBJ2-7; 9 bases fit TRBD1. The CDR3 extends over 14 amino acids. In germline, CDR1 is SQVTM, CDR2 ANQGSEA. V lost 6 bases, J lost 7 bases, and 13 bases stayed unmatched. CDR3 nucleotides: TGCAGCGTAAACCGGGACAGGGTTGGCAATGAGCAGTACTTC. It yields the protein CSVNRDRVGNEQYF.

This clonotype was found many times. The chain links TRBV6-1 to TRBJ2-1, with D perhaps matching TRBD2 (6 bases). Germline CDR1 and CDR2: MNHNS and SASEGT. This CDR3 is 19 amino acids long. The V and J ends lost 7 bases and 6 bases respectively, with 31 bases between them. CDR3 region: CASTPRREHSIPPPNEQFF. The CDR3 DNA follows: TGTGCCAGCACCCCCCGGCGGGAACATTCTATCCCCCCCCCCAATGAGCAGTTCTTC.

This clonotype turned up a few times. The chain employs TRBV5-1 and TRBJ2-5; 10 nucleotides match TRBD2. Per the germline V gene, CDR1 is SGHRS and CDR2 is YFSETQ. With V trimmed by 2 bases and J by 2 bases, 6 bases remained unmatched. The CDR3 extends over 16 amino acids. The CDR3 sequence is CASSFSPTSGQETQYF. CDR3 sequence (DNA): TGCGCCAGCAGCTTTTCCCCGACTAGCGGGCAAGAGACCCAGTACTTC.

This clonotype was counted at least ten times. The chain links TRBV15 to TRBJ1-4; tentatively, D is TRBD1 (5 bases). The CDR3 loop spans 15 amino acids. V was trimmed by 2 bases and J by 4 bases, leaving 11 bases between them. Germline values: CDR1 LNHNV, CDR2 YYDKDF (reference sequence). DNA of the CDR3: TGTGCCACCAGCAGACTTCAGGGTGTTAATGAAAAACTGTTTTTT. This sequence encodes CATSRLQGVNEKLFF.

This clonotype turned up a few times. CDR3 loop: CASRGRGRFTGELFF. CDR3 bases: TGTGCCAGCAGAGGAAGGGGGCGATTCACCGGGGAGCTGTTTTTT. J is TRBJ2-2 and V is TRBV4-2; 7 bases are a match to TRBD1. With V trimmed by 6 bases and J by 4 bases, 8 bases remained unmatched. Germline V gene sequence: CDR1 LGHNA, CDR2 YNFKEQ. The CDR3 spans 15 residues.

The gene calls are TRBV19 and TRBJ2-2, with 7 bases lining up with TRBD1. Germline values: CDR1 LNHDA, CDR2 SQIVND (reference sequence). The CDR3 is 15 residues long. The ends lost 5 bases at V and 5 bases at J; junction bases unmatched: 8. The DNA of the CDR3 is TGTGCCAGTAGTCAAGACAGGGTGGGAACCGGGGAGCTGTTTTTT. Translating gives CASSQDRVGTGELFF.

This clonotype occurred a few times. The gene calls are TRBV27 and TRBJ2-1; D remains ambiguous. Germline V gives CDR1 MNHEY, CDR2 SMNVEV (reference sequence). V dropped 9 bases and J dropped 11 bases, with 11 bases sitting between them. The CDR3 totals 10 residues. In nucleotides, the CDR3 is TGTGCCAGTGAACGGAAGCAGCAGTTCTTC. Translating gives CASERKQQFF.

This clonotype was detected ten times or more. The V call is TRBV5-1, the J call TRBJ2-1; 10 bases line up with TRBD2. J lost 7 bases, V lost 0 bases, and 7 bases had no gene match. The germline V gene encodes CDR1 SGHRS and CDR2 YFSETQ. The CDR3 spans 16 residues. Here the CDR3 reads CASSLEAGGPGNEQFF. CDR3 DNA: TGCGCCAGCAGCTTGGAAGCGGGAGGGCCGGGGAATGAGCAGTTCTTC.

The table lists this clonotype with a few counts. The rearrangement joins TRBV7-9 to TRBJ2-7, with 14 bases that match TRBD2. The trim removed 2 bases at V and 3 bases at J, leaving 6 bases unmatched. Germline V gene sequence: CDR1 SEHNR, CDR2 FQNEAQ (reference sequence). The CDR3 is 17 amino acids. CDR3 protein: CASSLSAGLAGVYEQYF. The CDR3 DNA follows: TGTGCCAGCAGCTTAAGTGCGGGACTAGCGGGAGTCTACGAGCAGTACTTC.

This clonotype turned up a few times. The chain links TRBV18 to TRBJ2-7; tentative D call: TRBD2 (8 bases). V lost 3 bases to trimming and J lost 2 bases, with 23 bases between them. CDR3 size: 18 residues. Germline CDR1 KGHSH, CDR2 LQKENI. The CDR3 loop reads CASSPRGGSGRDAYEQYF. The CDR3 nucleotides are TGTGCCAGCTCACCCCGAGGGGGCAGCGGGAGAGACGCCTACGAGCAGTACTTC.

This clonotype has a count of ten or more. This chain connects TRBV11-2 to TRBJ2-3; 8 positions agree with TRBD2. Unmatched junction bases numbered 2, after V lost 3 bases and J lost 0 bases. CDR3 size: 15 residues. Germline values: CDR1 SGHAT, CDR2 FQNNGV. Written as DNA, the CDR3 is TGTGCCAGCAGCTTTACGGGGGGGAGCACAGATACGCAGTATTTT. Translated, it gives CASSFTGGSTDTQYF.

This chain joins TRBV19 and TRBJ1-1, with a weak D call TRBD1 (5 bases). The CDR3 extends over 14 amino acids. Per germline, CDR1 LNHDA and CDR2 SQIVND (reference sequence). V lost 4 bases and J 0 bases, leaving 9 bases between the germline ends. The CDR3 DNA reads as TGTGCCAGTAGTACAGGGACCCTGAACACTGAAGCTTTCTTT. It translates to CASSTGTLNTEAFF.

The CDR3 DNA reads TGTGCCAGCAGTAGCATCGGGAGCCACACAGATACGCAGTATTTT. Translation gives CASSSIGSHTDTQYF. The chain employs TRBV6-2 or TRBV6-3 and TRBJ2-3; a weak D match, TRBD2 (6 bases). The CDR3 runs to 15 residues. Germline CDR1 MNHEY, CDR2 SVGEGT. Trimming pared 5 bases from V and 2 bases from J, leaving 14 bases between.

There are many counts of this clonotype. V usage is TRBV3-1 and J usage is TRBJ1-6, with D uncertain. V lost 1 base and J lost 8, with 9 bases in between. The CDR3 has 14 residues. The V gene's germline CDR1 is LGHDT and CDR2 YNNKEL (reference sequence). The CDR3 DNA sequence: TGTGCCAGCAGCCAAGCGGGTAGTGATTCACCCCTCCACTTT. Its translation is CASSQAGSDSPLHF.